This TCR beta chain was sequenced in a study of control samples from healthy donors and cancer patients. The repertoire was sequenced with immunoSEQ multiplex PCR; TCRdb's copy has only in-frame clones and lacks some. Among about 100,000 clones listed, 80% to 90% were seen once. The germline CDR1 and CDR2 sequences are MGHDK and SYGVNS. The CDR3 loop spans 13 amino acids. V lost 0 bases, J lost 9 bases, and 9 bases lay in between. The source material was blood. V and J are TRBV25-1 and TRBJ2-1; D gene unclear. The TCR sequence derives from a man aged 25-40 years in good health. As DNA, the CDR3 is TGTGCCAGCAGTGAATACGGGTGGGGTGAGCAGTTCTTC. Its protein is CASSEYGWGEQFF.